Below, one T cell receptor (delta chain) is given with its context. The protein that TCRdb holds for this DNA derives from a much larger clone and differs from the translated DNA at residue 12, which likely indicates a read error; the protein shown here is translated from the DNA. These data belong to a study of γδ T cells in repeated Plasmodium falciparum infection. Turning to the study itself: Four controlled malaria infections with P. falciparum NF54 spanned about 600 days. Timepoints: baseline, immediately before selected infections, and 21 days after every infection.

TCRdb re-analyzed the multiplex PCR reads via CATT. This table has around 46,000 delta-chain clones, around 2% appearing once. V lost 0 bases, J lost 4 bases, and 12 bases stayed unmatched. CDR1 is TVYSNPD, CDR2 GDNSRS, per germline (reference sequence). The CDR3 spans 17 residues. Bulk repertoires came from Vgamma9/Vdelta2+ or Vdelta2-negative gammadelta T cells flow-sorted from PBMC. The specimen was gamma-delta T cells from blood. The chain links TRDV3 to TRDJ1, with 12 bases identical to TRDD3. The J gene, not given by TCRdb, was assigned here from a germline match of the nucleotide sequence. This TCR was sampled from a pool of human donors (malaria-infected and uninfected, not separated). CDR3 DNA: TGTGCCTTTAGCTCTGGGGGATACGCAGCCTACGACGATAAACTCATCTTT. It codes for CAFSSGGYAAYDDKLIF.